This T cell receptor beta chain originates from a study of radiotherapy plus CTLA-4 blockade in lung cancer. About the study: Among patients, around 19% showed objective responses, and approximately 31% had disease control. Findings and limits, study-wide: Early blood T cell clone dynamics reportedly forecast response best, with interferon-beta. In blood, tumor-derived TCR clones expanded after radiotherapy plus ipilimumab.

People whose metastatic non-small-cell lung cancer was chemo-refractory got focal radiation along with CTLA-4 blockade by ipilimumab. Profiling relied on immunoSEQ multiplex PCR, and the TCRdb table lists in-frame clones only, not all of them. The sample yields roughly 77,000 clones, around 74% seen once. Germline CDR1 is MNHNS and CDR2 is SASEGT. Trimming removed 7 bases at V and 7 bases at J, with 16 bases between. The CDR3 loop spans 13 amino acids. As concerns this clone: Its antigen is currently unknown.

Sequencing used peripheral blood, obtained from a patient treated with radiotherapy plus ipilimumab. The receptor's source is a human donor with non-small cell lung cancer whose response to radiotherapy plus ipilimumab could not be evaluated. The chain recombines TRBV6-1 with TRBJ2-5; tentatively, D is TRBD1 (6 bases). This chain's CDR3 is CASTSGVRGTQYF. Written as DNA, the CDR3 is TGTGCCAGCACGTCAGGAGTCAGGGGGACCCAGTACTTC.